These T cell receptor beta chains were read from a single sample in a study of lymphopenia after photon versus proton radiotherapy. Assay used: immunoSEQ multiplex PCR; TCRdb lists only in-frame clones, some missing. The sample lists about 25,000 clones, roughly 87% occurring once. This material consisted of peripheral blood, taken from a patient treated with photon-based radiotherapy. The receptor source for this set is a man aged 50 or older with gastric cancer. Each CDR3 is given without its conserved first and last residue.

AQQGRGGNYGYT,TRBJ1-2,TRBV2,12
ASSLGGSWVTEAF,TRBJ1-1,TRBV5-1,13
ASGLHSVVEAYSNQPQH,TRBJ1-5,TRBV12-5,17
ASSLGVGLDQETQY,TRBJ2-5,TRBV5-1,14
ASSLRQNTQY,TRBJ2-3,TRBV7-8,10
ASSSHYPSTDTQY,TRBJ2-3,TRBV7-9,13
ASSRAVEQF,TRBJ2-1,TRBV14,9
ASTSGGGYNEQF,TRBJ2-1,TRBV2,12
ASSSWANTEAF,TRBJ1-1,TRBV5-5,11
ASSTGLAGAFSDTQY,TRBJ2-3,TRBV10-1,15
ASSRGRMTATNEKLF,TRBJ1-4,TRBV11-2,15
ASSGTLSYEQY,TRBJ2-7,TRBV7-6,11
ASSYSGGRLYT,TRBJ1-2,TRBV6-6,11
ASSPGSGQGFNEQY,TRBJ2-7,TRBV18,14
ASSQRDTGELF,TRBJ2-2,TRBV14,11
ASRRLTSNEQY,TRBJ2-7,TRBV27,11
ASNLDRADNEQF,TRBJ2-1,TRBV19,12
ASSEPGMGVDYGYT,TRBJ1-2,TRBV6-1,14
SVGDDGDSPLH,TRBJ1-6,TRBV29-1,11
ASSVATGFTEAF,TRBJ1-1,TRBV9,12
ASSSGPNTEAF,TRBJ1-1,TRBV7-3,11
AWSVPAGFADTQY,TRBJ2-3,TRBV30,13
ATTTGVYEQY,TRBJ2-7,TRBV28,10
AWSKAEFSPLH,TRBJ1-6,TRBV30,11
ASSSRLAGAYNEQF,TRBJ2-1,TRBV6-5,14
ANRGGANSPLH,TRBJ1-6,TRBV2,11
AISAGQGGTGELF,TRBJ2-2,TRBV10-3,13
AWKGALSREQF,TRBJ2-1,TRBV30,11
ASSLEGGANEKLF,TRBJ1-4,TRBV5-1,13
AWSDGLRGTDTQY,TRBJ2-3,TRBV30,13
ASRLAGASRDTQY,TRBJ2-3,TRBV19,13
ASSLSGSGYT,TRBJ1-2,TRBV5-6,10
ASSVRDRGSGNTIY,TRBJ1-3,TRBV25-1,14
ASSAAGQHQPQH,TRBJ1-5,TRBV5-6,12
AWSQGQGRYQPQH,TRBJ1-5,TRBV30,13
ASSESFEKLF,TRBJ1-4,TRBV2,10
ASSRSGTGTDTQY,TRBJ2-3,TRBV4-3,13
AISATDRGPDTQY,TRBJ2-3,TRBV10-3,13
ASSQRSYGYT,TRBJ1-2,TRBV14,10
ASSWEERFTDTQY,TRBJ2-3,TRBV5-5,13
ASSFTGGKETQY,TRBJ2-5,TRBV7-9,12
ASRAQILSEAF,TRBJ1-1,TRBV19,11
SAREVPGYT,TRBJ1-2,TRBV20-1,9
ASSESLPWELTYNSPLH,TRBJ1-6,TRBV2,17
ASSPGTDNSPLH,TRBJ1-6,TRBV6-4,12
ASSDSRQRFNEQF,TRBJ2-1,TRBV10-1,13
ATSRAGINSPLH,TRBJ1-6,TRBV15,12
ASSTRSSENSPLH,TRBJ1-6,TRBV18,13
ASSLVVWGSNTGELF,TRBJ2-2,TRBV5-1,15
ARSLTPNTGELF,TRBJ2-2,TRBV5-3,12
ASSRQGVDEQF,TRBJ2-1,TRBV9,11
ASSLDLLHYKEQF,TRBJ2-1,TRBV11-2,13